The clone carrying this T cell receptor beta chain showed up just a few times. Participants spanned ages about 18 to 100 years and resided in about 24 US areas. Participant-given clinical history determined each cohort assignment. This sample stems from a study of blood T cell repertoires in COVID-19. Germline values: CDR1 ENHRY, CDR2 SYGVKD. The CDR3 is made up of 15 amino acids. The junction had 3 bases not matched to a gene; V was cut back by 1 base and J by 1 base. The protocol was immunoSEQ multiplex PCR, while the TCRdb copy is restricted to in-frame clones and leaves out a portion. The sample has about 100,000 clones, 65% to 90% seen once.

This TCR was sampled from a woman in her forties or fifties who had recovered from COVID-19. The genes are TRBV10-3 and TRBJ2-7, with 8 bases that match TRBD2. The material sequenced was PBMCs or T cells enriched from blood (not recorded which). The CDR3 reads CAISEWRGVSYEQYF. For the CDR3, the DNA is TGTGCCATCAGTGAGTGGCGGGGGGTGTCCTACGAGCAGTACTTC.